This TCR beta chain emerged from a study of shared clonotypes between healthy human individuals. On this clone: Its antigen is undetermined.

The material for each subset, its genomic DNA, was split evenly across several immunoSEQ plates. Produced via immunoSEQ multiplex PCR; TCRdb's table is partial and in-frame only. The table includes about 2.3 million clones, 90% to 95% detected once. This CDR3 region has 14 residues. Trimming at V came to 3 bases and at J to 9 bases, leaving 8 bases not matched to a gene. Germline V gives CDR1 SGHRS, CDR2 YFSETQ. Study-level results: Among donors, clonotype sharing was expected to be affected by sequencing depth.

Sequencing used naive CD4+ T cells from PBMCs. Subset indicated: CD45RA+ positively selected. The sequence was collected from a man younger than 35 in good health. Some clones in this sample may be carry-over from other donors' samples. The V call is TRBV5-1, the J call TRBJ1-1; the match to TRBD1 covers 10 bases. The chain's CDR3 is CASSSLGTGAQAFF. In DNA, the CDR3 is TGCGCCAGCAGCTCCTTGGGGACAGGGGCACAAGCTTTCTTT.